A single sample is the source of the 5 T cell receptor beta chains below, sequenced in a study of cytomegalovirus exposure and HLA in healthy donors. Amplification used 60 Vbeta primers and 13 Jbeta primers. Profiled with immunoSEQ multiplex PCR; TCRdb holds only in-frame clones, not every one. The sample includes 150,000 to 200,000 clones, more than 75% seen only once; the top ten take roughly 0.23%. Sequencing was carried out using PBMCs. The receptors shown here come from a girl less than two years old in good health and CMV-seronegative.

The J gene is TRBJ2-5, the V gene TRBV4-2, with 8 positions matching TRBD2. The V gene end was trimmed by 6 bases and the J gene end by 5 bases; junction bases not matched to a gene: 14. Germline CDR1 and CDR2: LGHNA and YNFKEQ. The CDR3 totals 16 residues. The CDR3 nucleotides are TGTGCCAGCAGTGGACTAGCTCCCACCGGGTGGGAGACCCAGTACTTC. It translates to CASSGLAPTGWETQYF.

The CDR3 coding sequence is TGTGCCAGCTTCGGAGGCTTCGGGGATGGCTACACCTTC. Protein sequence: CASFGGFGDGYTF. V is TRBV27 and J is TRBJ1-2; D is unclear. The CDR3 consists of 13 residues. Per germline, CDR1 MNHEY and CDR2 SMNVEV (reference sequence). Trimming removed 8 bases from V and 6 bases from J, with 16 bases in between.

This chain links TRBV9 with TRBJ2-5; 14 bases fit TRBD2. J lost 2 bases, V lost 9 bases, and 18 bases had no gene match. Germline V gene sequence: CDR1 SGDLS, CDR2 YYNGEE. The CDR3 sequence is 19 residues long. The CDR3, as DNA: TGTGCCAACGCCGCCATTCGGGGACTAGCGGGAGAAGGGCAAGAGACCCAGTACTTC. Translated, it gives CANAAIRGLAGEGQETQYF. Drawing the rest from reference TRBV9 and TRBJ2-5, the complete variable domain is DSGVTQTPKHLITATGQRVTLRCSPRSGDLSVYWYQQSLDQGLQFLIQYYNGEERAKGNILERFSAQQFPDLHSELNLSSLELGDSALYFCANAAIRGLAGEGQETQYFGPGTRLLVL.

The gene calls are TRBV7-2 and TRBJ2-7, with 9 bases identical to TRBD2. V shed 0 bases and J 0 bases; nucleotides not matched to a gene: 3. The CDR3 has 16 residues. Looked up from germline, CDR1 is SGHTA and CDR2 is FQGNSA. In nucleotides, the CDR3 is TGTGCCAGCAGCTTAGCGCGGGGGGGTTACTCCTACGAGCAGTACTTC. Its protein product is CASSLARGGYSYEQYF.

The genes are TRBV5-1 and TRBJ2-1; TRBD2 aligns across 14 bases. Germline CDR1 reads SGHRS; CDR2 reads YFSETQ. The CDR3 sequence is 15 residues long. With 0 bases clipped from V and 9 bases from J, the junction kept 2 bases outside the gene matches. CDR3: CASSLEGTSGGEQFF. The DNA for the CDR3 is TGCGCCAGCAGCTTGGAAGGGACTAGCGGGGGTGAGCAGTTCTTC.